Presented here are 23 T cell receptor beta chains from one specimen sequenced in a study of CD4 T cells in relation to SARS-CoV-2 and coronaviruses. Their specific antigens are unknown. CD4+ T cells from unexposed donors were obtained before the COVID-19 pandemic (2011-2018). After approximately ten days of culture, CD4+ T cells were isolated. Assay used: immunoSEQ multiplex PCR; TCRdb lists only in-frame clones, some missing. Seen here are some 21,000 clones, 74% observed once, and the top ten hold about an eighth. The sequencing sample was made of CD4+ T cells from PBMCs, cultured in vitro. These receptors were taken from a human donor in good health.

The rearrangement joins TRBV12-5 to TRBJ2-7; D possibly corresponds to TRBD1 (7 bases). The CDR3 is 15 amino acids. Germline V gives CDR1 LGHNT, CDR2 FRNRAP. Trimming took 2 bases from V and 5 from J, leaving 16 bases between them. The CDR3 sequence: CASGLRQGGWDEQYF. The CDR3 nucleotides are TGTGCTAGTGGTTTGCGACAGGGAGGTTGGGACGAGCAGTACTTC.

The V call is TRBV5-1, the J call TRBJ2-7, with D uncertain. This CDR3 spans 16 amino acids. V was pared by 3 bases and J by 3 bases, with 19 bases between. Germline V gene data show CDR1 as SGHRS and CDR2 as YFSETQ. This CDR3 reads CASSSGDLARFYEQYF. The CDR3 bases are TGCGCCAGCAGCTCGGGCGATCTTGCCCGATTCTACGAGCAGTACTTC.

This clone showed up just once. The rearrangement joins TRBV18 to TRBJ2-5; no definite D call. Looked up from germline, CDR1 is KGHSH and CDR2 is LQKENI. This CDR3 is 13 amino acids long. Trimming removed 3 bases from V and 5 bases from J, with 10 bases in between. The CDR3 sequence is CASSPLQFETQYF. CDR3 sequence (DNA): TGTGCCAGCTCACCCTTGCAGTTCGAGACCCAGTACTTC. Full variable domain (outside the CDR3, taken from reference TRBV18 and TRBJ2-5): NAGVMQNPRHLVRRRGQEARLRCSPMKGHSHVYWYRQLPEEGLKFMVYLQKENIIDESGMPKERFSAEFPKEGPSILRIQQVVRGDSAAYFCASSPLQFETQYFGPGTRLLVL.

The chain combines TRBV30 with TRBJ2-3; the match to TRBD1 covers 9 bases. Germline V CDR1 and CDR2: GTSNPN, SVGIG (reference sequence). Unmatched junction bases numbered 7, after V lost 8 bases and J lost 4 bases. The CDR3 consists of 13 residues. The CDR3: CAGTGQGPDTQYF. For the CDR3, the DNA is TGTGCCGGAACGGGACAGGGACCAGATACGCAGTATTTT.

The chain has TRBV19 and TRBJ1-2, with D perhaps matching TRBD1 (5 bases). CDR3 length equals 15 residues. Germline V gene lookup returns CDR1 LNHDA and CDR2 SQIVND (reference sequence). V was shortened by 3 bases and J by 5 bases, with 16 bases between the two germline ends. The CDR3 nucleotides read TGTGCCAGTAGTATGCTCAGGGAAGTCCCGTATGGCTACACCTTC. Residues: CASSMLREVPYGYTF.

The chain is built from TRBV7-2 and TRBJ2-1; maybe TRBD2 (5 bases). The CDR3 contains 12 residues. Germline V lookup: CDR1 SGHTA, CDR2 FQGNSA. Between the trimmed V and J ends, which lost 2 bases and 12 bases, there was a span of 11 bases. The CDR3 sequence is CASSLNQGGQFF. DNA of the CDR3: TGTGCCAGCAGCTTAAACCAAGGAGGGCAGTTCTTC.

A few counts support this clone. This rearrangement joins TRBV27 to TRBJ1-1; D call uncertain. Trimming shortened V by 1 base and J by 5 bases, and 11 bases separated the two germline ends. This CDR3 contains 14 residues. CDR1 and CDR2 (germline): MNHEY, SMNVEV (reference sequence). In nucleotides, the CDR3 is TGTGCCAGCAGTTTATACTTGGGAGTAACTGAAGCTTTCTTT. Amino acids: CASSLYLGVTEAFF.

V and J are TRBV6-4 and TRBJ2-3, with D unclear. Per germline, CDR1 MRHNA and CDR2 SNTAGT. The ends were cut back, 3 bases at V and 2 bases at J, with 9 bases in the middle. The CDR3 spans 14 residues. The CDR3 here is CASSETPDTDTQYF. The CDR3 DNA sequence: TGTGCCAGCAGTGAGACCCCCGACACAGATACGCAGTATTTT.

The V and J genes are TRBV30 and TRBJ2-6, with TRBD1 matching 7 bases. Germline V lookup: CDR1 GTSNPN, CDR2 SVGIG (reference sequence). V lost 3 bases to trimming and J lost 3 bases; unmatched junction nucleotides: 5. CDR3 length equals 15 residues. The CDR3 loop is CAWRPTGVGANVLTF. The CDR3 nucleotides are TGTGCCTGGAGACCCACAGGGGTTGGGGCCAACGTCCTGACTTTC. Looking up the rest from reference TRBV30 and TRBJ2-6 gives the full variable domain: SQTIHQWPATLVQPVGSPLSLECTVEGTSNPNLYWYRQAAGRGLQLLFYSVGIGQISSEVPQNLSASRPQDRQFILSSKKLLLSDSGFYLCAWRPTGVGANVLTFGAGSRLTVL.

The chain joins TRBV6-6 to TRBJ1-4; TRBD1 might be the D (5 bases). Germline V lookup: CDR1 MNHNY, CDR2 SVGAGI (reference sequence). CDR3 length equals 15 residues. V was trimmed by 2 bases and J by 2 bases, leaving 9 bases between them. The CDR3: CASSYGQGTNEKLFF. CDR3 bases: TGTGCCAGCAGTTACGGTCAGGGCACTAATGAAAAACTGTTTTTT.

V is TRBV7-3 and J is TRBJ2-5; 7 positions agree with TRBD2. CDR1 and CDR2 from the germline V gene are SGHTA and FQGTGA. The CDR3 covers 13 residues. Trimming at V came to 5 bases and at J to 5 bases, leaving 5 bases not matched to a gene. CDR3 sequence reads: CASSPRGWETQYF. The CDR3 nucleotides read TGTGCCAGCAGCCCGCGGGGGTGGGAGACCCAGTACTTC.

The chain joins TRBV3-1 (or the pseudogene TRBV3-2) to TRBJ2-7, with 9 positions matching TRBD2. CDR1 LGHDT and CDR2 YNNKEL come from the germline V gene (reference sequence). The CDR3 runs to 15 residues. V lost 4 bases and J lost 3; bases outside the gene matches: 7. The CDR3 DNA reads TGTGCCAGCAGCCCGACCTCTAGCGGGATCTACGAGCAGTACTTC. The encoded protein is CASSPTSSGIYEQYF.

The chain joins TRBV7-9 to TRBJ1-1; D remains unclear. Germline CDR1 reads SEHNR; CDR2 reads FQNEAQ (reference sequence). The ends were cut back, 10 bases at V and 8 bases at J, with 14 bases in the middle. CDR3 length: 11 amino acids. The CDR3 coding sequence is TGTGCCACCCGAGGGTTCGTGGAAGCTTTCTTT. Encoded protein: CATRGFVEAFF.

The rearrangement links TRBV10-3 to TRBJ2-3; the match to TRBD2 covers 9 bases. CDR1 ENHRY and CDR2 SYGVKD come from the germline V gene. The CDR3 has 13 residues. The V gene end was trimmed by 10 bases and the J gene end by 3 bases; junction bases not matched to a gene: 5. CDR3 sequence (DNA): TGTGCCACCTCGGGACTAGCAACAGATACGCAGTATTTT. Translation gives CATSGLATDTQYF.

This chain connects TRBV7-6 to TRBJ2-6; TRBD1 matches 7 bases. The CDR3 has 16 residues. In germline, CDR1 is SGHVS, CDR2 FNYEAQ. V was pared by 5 bases and J by 4 bases, with 8 bases of the junction left unmatched. This CDR3 reads CASSPRDSLGANVLTF. CDR3 nucleotides: TGTGCCAGCAGCCCCAGGGACAGTCTAGGGGCCAACGTCCTGACTTTC.

Only one count was recorded for this clone. This chain links TRBV20-1 with TRBJ2-1, with 15 bases identical to TRBD2. From germline, CDR1 is DFQATT and CDR2 SNEGSKA (reference sequence). The trim removed 3 bases at V and 3 bases at J, leaving 9 bases unmatched. The CDR3 totals 18 residues. The CDR3 DNA reads TGCAGTGCTAGTTACGCGCGGACTAGCGGGAGGGGCTACAATGAGCAGTTCTTC. Translation: CSASYARTSGRGYNEQFF.

The chain combines TRBV10-3 with TRBJ2-1; tentative D call: TRBD2 (5 bases). This CDR3 is built from 14 residues. V was pared by 7 bases and J by 5 bases, with 15 bases between. Germline V gives CDR1 ENHRY, CDR2 SYGVKD. CDR3 protein: CAITPGKQHNEQFF. In DNA form, the CDR3 reads TGTGCCATCACTCCCGGGAAACAACACAATGAGCAGTTCTTC.

The rearrangement uses TRBV7-2 and TRBJ1-2, with a possible D match to TRBD1 (5 bases). The CDR3 sequence is 15 residues long. In germline, CDR1 is SGHTA, CDR2 FQGNSA. Trimming took 2 bases from V and 6 from J, leaving 16 bases between them. CDR3 residues: CASSLTGQGLHGYTF. CDR3 nucleotides: TGTGCCAGCAGCTTAACGGGCCAGGGACTCCATGGCTACACCTTC.

Only one count was recorded for this clone. This chain uses TRBV11-2 with TRBJ2-2; D remains unclear. Germline lookup yields CDR1 SGHAT and CDR2 FQNNGV. The V end lost 2 bases, the J end lost 6 bases, and 10 bases lay between the germline ends. The length of the CDR3 is 14 residues. The DNA for the CDR3 is TGTGCCAGCAGCTTAATCCGGTATCCCGGGGAGCTGTTTTTT. Protein sequence: CASSLIRYPGELFF.

The V and J genes are TRBV27 and TRBJ1-1, with D unresolved. Germline V gene lookup returns CDR1 MNHEY and CDR2 SMNVEV (reference sequence). Trimming shortened V by 2 bases and J by 1 base, and 8 bases separated the two germline ends. There are 14 residues in the CDR3. CDR3 nucleotides: TGTGCCAGCAGTTTAGGGGTAGGGAACACTGAAGCTTTCTTT. Its translation is CASSLGVGNTEAFF.

This chain connects TRBV19 to TRBJ1-5, with 7 bases matching TRBD1. CDR1 and CDR2 from the germline V gene are LNHDA and SQIVND (reference sequence). CDR3 length: 16 amino acids. The ends lost 5 bases at V and 6 bases at J; junction bases unmatched: 13. The CDR3, as DNA: TGTGCCAGTAGTGATAGGGGACAGAGTAGCGGTCAGCCCCAGCATTTT. Protein product: CASSDRGQSSGQPQHF.

This clone was detected only once. J is TRBJ2-1 and V is TRBV18; 9 nucleotides line up with TRBD2. Germline CDR1 KGHSH, CDR2 LQKENI. V dropped 5 bases and J dropped 3; count of bases not matched to a gene: 5. The CDR3 is 15 residues long. The CDR3 is CASSDRAGGYNEQFF. CDR3 coding DNA: TGTGCCAGCTCAGACCGAGCGGGGGGCTACAATGAGCAGTTCTTC.

The chain recombines TRBV20-1 with TRBJ1-2, with D possibly matching TRBD1 (6 bases). The V end was cut by 3 bases, the J end by 5 bases, with 19 bases between. Germline V gene lookup returns CDR1 DFQATT and CDR2 SNEGSKA (reference sequence). This CDR3 contains 15 residues. The CDR3 nucleotides are TGCAGTGCTAGTTCCCGGGCTACAGGGCAGTATGGCTACACCTTC. Translating gives CSASSRATGQYGYTF.